The rows below give T cell receptor beta chains drawn from one sample of a study of T-cell reconstitution after alpha-beta-depleted transplantation in children. TCRdb called the PCR reads again in MiXCR, with one record for every CDR3 protein. The sample has 500,000 to 600,000 distinct CDR3 sequences, 25% to 30% seen once. The source material was PBMCs, sampled before TCRalphabeta/CD19-depleted stem cell transplant. All receptors come from a boy under three years old with Wiskott-Aldrich syndrome, due to receive a stem cell transplant. The CDR3 runs from the conserved cysteine through the conserved F or W. Each record gives: V gene, J gene, clone size, D gene, CDR3 protein, CDR3 DNA. The D gene is left open where the match is weak. Some rows mark clone size as missing; the rest say once, few, many or name a class of expanded clone.

TRBV7-6	TRBJ2-5	-	-	CASSLGYPGEPQETQYF	TGTGCCAGCAGCTTAGGATACCCAGGGGAGCCGCAAGAGACCCAGTACTTC
TRBV25-1	TRBJ2-3	few	TRBD2	CASSEGAGGPPDTQYF	TGTGCCAGCAGTGAAGGAGCGGGAGGGCCACCAGATACGCAGTATTTT
TRBV20-1	TRBJ2-4	-	-	CSALDPRGGIQYF	TGCAGTGCTCTAGACCCGAGAGGAGGCATTCAGTACTTC
TRBV4-1	TRBJ2-7	few	TRBD2	CASSQVILAGVYYEQYF	TGCGCCAGCAGCCAAGTAATCCTAGCGGGAGTCTATTACGAGCAGTACTTC
TRBV7-6	TRBJ1-6	-	-	CASSLASSGDGSPLHF	TGTGCCAGCAGCTTAGCCTCCTCAGGGGACGGTTCACCCCTCCACTTT
TRBV21-1	TRBJ2-3	-	-	CASSKERTGDTDTQYF	TGTGCCAGCAGCAAAGAAAGGACAGGGGACACAGATACGCAGTATTTT
TRBV7-9	TRBJ1-3	-	TRBD1	CASSSWDRPIYF	TGTGCCAGCAGCTCTTGGGACAGACCCATATATTTT
TRBV20-1	TRBJ2-3	few	-	CSAPQGWETDTQYF	TGCAGTGCTCCGCAAGGATGGGAAACAGATACGCAGTATTTT
TRBV5-1	TRBJ2-5	many	-	CASSRTQETQYF	TGTGCCAGCAGTCGGACACAAGAGACCCAGTACTTC
TRBV11-2	TRBJ2-5	-	-	CASSPEPWTRRGLKTQYF	TGTGCCAGCAGCCCCGAGCCCTGGACCCGGAGGGGGCTGAAGACCCAGTACTTC
TRBV18	TRBJ1-2	-	-	CASSQTADGYTF	TGTGCCAGCTCACAGACGGCCGATGGCTACACCTTC
TRBV12-3/TRBV12-4	TRBJ2-2	-	-	CAQEGGRTGELFF	TGTGCCCAAGAAGGCGGGCGGACCGGGGAGCTGTTTTTT
TRBV7-2	TRBJ1-6	-	-	CASSLVGSATLHF	TGTGCCAGCAGCTTAGTCGGGAGCGCCACCCTCCACTTT
TRBV28	TRBJ1-2	-	-	CASSQDLGGYTF	TGTGCCAGCAGTCAGGATCTAGGGGGCTACACCTTC
TRBV12-3/TRBV12-4	TRBJ2-1	-	TRBD2	CASSLARSGRIHEQFF	TGTGCCAGCAGTTTAGCGCGAAGCGGGAGGATACATGAGCAGTTCTTC
TRBV12-3/TRBV12-4	TRBJ2-5	once	-	CASSFSLGSETQYF	TGTGCCAGCAGTTTTTCGCTGGGGAGTGAGACCCAGTACTTC
TRBV29-1	TRBJ2-3	-	-	CSVVGGDTQYF	TGCAGCGTTGTTGGGGGAGATACGCAGTATTTT
TRBV7-2	TRBJ2-3	-	-	CASSPVLEDTQYF	TGTGCCAGCAGCCCGGTATTGGAAGATACGCAGTATTTT
TRBV24-1	TRBJ2-1	-	TRBD1	CATSDGQGTYNEQFF	TGTGCCACCAGTGATGGACAGGGCACCTACAATGAGCAGTTCTTC
TRBV5-1	TRBJ2-3	-	TRBD1	CASSLVPGQVPYTQYF	TGCGCCAGCAGCTTGGTACCGGGACAGGTCCCATATACGCAGTATTTT
TRBV2	TRBJ2-7	-	-	CASSEDRTTEQYF	TGTGCCAGCAGTGAGGACAGGACTACCGAGCAGTACTTC
TRBV20-1	TRBJ2-5	-	TRBD2	CSARRLAGEETQYF	TGCAGTGCCAGAAGACTAGCGGGGGAAGAGACCCAGTACTTC
TRBV7-9	TRBJ1-1	few	-	CASSLERVMNTEAFF	TGTGCCAGCAGCTTAGAACGGGTAATGAACACTGAAGCTTTCTTT
TRBV9	TRBJ2-1	few	-	CASSVGSGTYNEQFF	TGTGCCAGCAGCGTAGGTAGCGGAACCTACAATGAGCAGTTCTTC
TRBV20-1	TRBJ2-1	once	-	CSARPVYSSYNEQFF	TGCAGTGCTAGGCCCGTTTACAGCTCCTACAATGAGCAGTTCTTC
TRBV2	TRBJ2-4	-	TRBD1	CASSEWGTELNIQYF	TGTGCCAGCAGTGAATGGGGGACAGAATTAAACATTCAGTACTTC
TRBV7-9	TRBJ2-1	-	TRBD2	CASSPPGLWGGHNEQFF	TGTGCCAGCAGCCCCCCCGGTTTGTGGGGGGGACACAATGAGCAGTTCTTC
TRBV20-1	TRBJ2-1	-	-	CSAREAHEQFF	TGCAGTGCTAGAGAAGCACATGAGCAGTTCTTC
TRBV18	TRBJ2-1	few	TRBD2	CASSRGTSGSKRSYNEQFF	TGTGCCAGCTCACGCGGGACTAGCGGGTCAAAGAGATCCTACAATGAGCAGTTCTTC
TRBV7-9	TRBJ1-2	-	-	CASSLKQNYGYTF	TGTGCCAGCAGCTTAAAACAAAACTATGGCTACACCTTC
TRBV2	TRBJ1-2	few	-	CASSTGTPKVPGYTF	TGTGCCAGCAGTACCGGGACACCCAAAGTTCCTGGCTACACCTTC